This T cell receptor (beta chain) appears in the sequencing data of a study of regulatory T cells in long-lasting Graves disease. Germline values: CDR1 SGHRS, CDR2 YFSETQ. There are 15 residues in the CDR3. Time point noted: persistent/refractory GD, antithyroid drugs over 5 years with positive TRAb. Following extraction of RNA from PBMCs, that RNA was used to make the TCR library. This clonotype was counted between two and nine times. Its antigen is as yet unknown. An end of the junction does not agree with germline; a read error may underlie this. The authors built TCR beta libraries using iRepertoire HTBI primers and Arm-PCR of CDR3 regions. TCRdb re-called the multiplex PCR reads with MiXCR, one entry per CDR3 protein. The sample has about 460,000 distinct CDR3 sequences, approximately 23% seen once. Study observations and caveats: It was in persistent disease that TRBV28, TRBJ1-2 and TRBJ2-5 were favored.

J is TRBJ1-5 and V is TRBV5-1; the match to TRBD1 covers 8 bases. This clonotype originated in a female donor with Graves disease. The sample was peripheral blood mononuclear cells (PBMCs), taken when the disease was refractory, from a patient treated with antithyroid drugs. DNA for the CDR3: TGTGCCAGCAGCTTGGAGGGACAGGGCAATCAGCCCCAGCATTTT. Protein: CASSLEGQGNQPQHF.